Listed below are T cell receptor beta chains from one sample, sequenced in a study of blood T cell repertoires in COVID-19. Profiling relied on immunoSEQ multiplex PCR, and the TCRdb table lists in-frame clones only, not all of them. The data show 200,000 to 250,000 clones, with over 80% seen just once and about 3.5% held by the top ten. Material: PBMCs or T cells enriched from blood (not recorded which). These receptors came from a woman in her 30s who had been exposed to COVID-19. Both conserved end residues are part of each CDR3. The order of the fields is D gene, V gene, J gene, clone size, CDR3 protein, CDR3 DNA. The D gene is left open where the match is weak. The size of a clone is reported for some rows only, either as once, few or many, or as a class for expanded clones.

>NA|TRBV19|TRBJ1-3|NA
CASSITGLFGNTIYF
TGTGCCAGTAGTATAACAGGATTGTTTGGAAACACCATATATTTT
>NA|TRBV28|TRBJ2-3|NA
CASSFRGADTQYF
TGTGCCAGCAGTTTCCGGGGTGCAGATACGCAGTATTTT
>NA|TRBV11-3|TRBJ2-1|NA
CATGFGDEQFF
TGTGCTACGGGGTTTGGCGATGAGCAGTTCTTC
>TRBD1|TRBV5-1|TRBJ2-3|NA
CASRDQGARSTDTQYF
TGCGCCAGCAGAGACCAGGGGGCTCGTAGCACAGATACGCAGTATTTT
>TRBD1|TRBV30|TRBJ1-6|NA
CAWMGQRNSPLHF
TGTGCCTGGATGGGACAGCGGAATTCACCCCTCCACTTT
>NA|TRBV21-1|TRBJ1-1|NA
CARRGTGTMNTEAFF
TGTGCCAGGAGGGGGACAGGGACCATGAACACTGAAGCTTTCTTT
>TRBD1|TRBV18|TRBJ1-2|NA
CASSTDRGSPGYTF
TGTGCCAGCTCAACCGACAGGGGGTCCCCGGGCTACACCTTC
>TRBD1|TRBV2|TRBJ2-1|NA
CASSDLGGGNEQFF
TGTGCCAGCAGTGACTTAGGGGGCGGGAATGAGCAGTTCTTC
>TRBD2|TRBV2|TRBJ2-7|NA
CASSLLAGGPLEQYF
TGTGCCAGCAGTCTACTAGCGGGAGGGCCTCTCGAGCAGTACTTC
>NA|TRBV20-1|TRBJ2-7|NA
CSASPLYEQYF
TGCAGTGCTAGTCCTCTATACGAGCAGTACTTC
>NA|TRBV5-1|TRBJ2-7|once
CASSVGPGDEQYF
TGCGCCAGCAGCGTGGGCCCCGGGGACGAGCAGTACTTC
>TRBD2|TRBV15|TRBJ2-5|NA
CATSRAPGLAGAGETQYF
TGTGCCACCAGCAGAGCTCCGGGACTAGCGGGAGCCGGGGAGACCCAGTACTTC
>NA|TRBV4-1|TRBJ2-7|NA
CASSQGGRGLTEQYF
TGCGCCAGCAGCCAAGGAGGCAGGGGATTAACAGAGCAGTACTTC
>TRBD2|TRBV14|TRBJ2-1|once
CASSQDPSGNAYNEQFF
TGTGCCAGCAGCCAAGACCCTAGCGGGAACGCCTACAATGAGCAGTTCTTC
>TRBD1|TRBV4-1|TRBJ2-3|NA
CASSQDLGGADTQYF
TGCGCCAGCAGCCAAGATCTAGGGGGCGCTGATACGCAGTATTTT
>TRBD1|TRBV3-1/TRBV3-2|TRBJ1-6|NA
CASSPGRGPGSPLHF
TGTGCCAGCAGCCCGGGCAGGGGGCCGGGTTCACCCCTCCACTTT
>NA|TRBV18|TRBJ2-7|NA
CASSSEVGSGYEQYF
TGTGCCAGCTCGTCGGAAGTTGGGAGCGGTTACGAGCAGTACTTC
>NA|TRBV18|TRBJ2-5|NA
CASSPRDPRQETQYF
TGTGCCAGCTCACCGCGGGACCCAAGGCAAGAGACCCAGTACTTC
>TRBD2|TRBV11-3|TRBJ2-3|NA
CASSPGLAGGSTDTQYF
TGTGCCAGCAGCCCCGGACTAGCGGGAGGGAGCACAGATACGCAGTATTTT
>NA|TRBV5-1|TRBJ1-2|once
CASSLEGVNGFYGYTF
TGCGCCAGCAGCTTGGAAGGGGTCAACGGCTTTTATGGCTACACCTTC
>NA|TRBV19|TRBJ1-2|NA
CASSISSATNYGYTF
TGTGCCAGTAGTATCTCGAGCGCAACTAACTATGGCTACACCTTC
>TRBD1|TRBV6-5|TRBJ1-5|NA
CASRRDRGNQPQHF
TGTGCCAGCAGGCGCGACAGGGGGAATCAGCCCCAGCATTTT
>TRBD1|TRBV11-2|TRBJ2-2|once
CASRRPGQPSNTGELFF
TGTGCCAGCAGGAGGCCGGGACAGCCCTCGAACACCGGGGAGCTGTTTTTT
>NA|TRBV7-7|TRBJ2-2|NA
CASSSGTWGTGELFF
TGTGCCAGCAGTTCCGGGACTTGGGGGACCGGGGAGCTGTTTTTT
>TRBD1|TRBV6-5|TRBJ1-2|NA
CASRNGQGLYGYTF
TGTGCCAGCAGAAACGGACAGGGCCTCTATGGCTACACCTTC
>NA|TRBV12-5|TRBJ1-5|NA
CASSRTTGNQPQHF
TGTGCTAGTAGTAGAACAACAGGGAATCAGCCCCAGCATTTT
>TRBD2|TRBV5-1|TRBJ2-3|NA
CASSSGLEYTDTQYF
TGCGCCAGCAGCTCCGGACTAGAATACACAGATACGCAGTATTTT
>NA|TRBV3-1/TRBV3-2|TRBJ1-3|NA
CASSFGHNSGNTIYF
TGTGCCAGCAGCTTTGGGCACAACTCTGGAAACACCATATATTTT
>NA|TRBV10-1|TRBJ2-3|NA
CASSDLLARDTQYF
TGCGCCAGCAGTGACCTGCTAGCGAGAGATACGCAGTATTTT
>NA|TRBV19|TRBJ2-1|NA
CATTPSARDNEQFF
TGTGCCACGACCCCTAGCGCCAGGGACAATGAGCAGTTCTTC
>TRBD2|TRBV4-1|TRBJ2-3|NA
CASRGSGRAVHSTDTQYF
TGCGCCAGCAGGGGTAGCGGGAGGGCCGTACACTCCACAGATACGCAGTATTTT
>TRBD1|TRBV6-1|TRBJ1-5|NA
CASSERRDRVHQPQHF
TGTGCCAGCAGTGAAAGACGGGACAGGGTACATCAGCCCCAGCATTTT
>TRBD2|TRBV5-4|TRBJ2-5|NA
CASSLTSGSEETQYF
TGTGCCAGCAGCTTGACTAGCGGGAGCGAAGAGACCCAGTACTTC
>TRBD1|TRBV2|TRBJ1-2|few
CASSDNPTGGAEGYTF
TGTGCCAGCAGTGATAACCCTACAGGGGGCGCGGAGGGCTACACCTTC
>NA|TRBV27|TRBJ2-1|NA
CASSLAGQAFYNEQFF
TGTGCCAGCAGTTTAGCAGGCCAAGCCTTCTACAATGAGCAGTTCTTC
>NA|TRBV6-4|TRBJ1-2|NA
CASSDSTRVVGYTF
TGTGCCAGCAGTGACTCGACTAGGGTCGTTGGCTACACCTTC
>NA|TRBV19|TRBJ1-1|NA
CAIKARDEAFF
TGTGCCATAAAAGCCCGGGATGAAGCTTTCTTT
>NA|TRBV12-5|TRBJ1-6|once
CASGSRGTDREYSPLHF
TGTGCTAGTGGTTCACGCGGAACGGACAGAGAATATTCACCCCTCCACTTT
>NA|TRBV28|TRBJ2-7|once
CASSDDSYEQYF
TGTGCCAGCAGTGACGACAGCTACGAGCAGTACTTC
>TRBD1|TRBV18|TRBJ2-7|NA
CASSSGQGYEQYF
TGTGCCAGCTCATCCGGACAGGGGTACGAGCAGTACTTC
>TRBD2|TRBV7-2|TRBJ2-2|NA
CASSLVASGNTGELFF
TGTGCCAGCAGCTTGGTAGCTAGCGGGAACACCGGGGAGCTGTTTTTT
>TRBD1|TRBV11-1|TRBJ1-3|NA
CASSRGGDSSGNTIYF
TGTGCCAGCAGCCGCGGGGGGGACAGCTCTGGAAACACCATATATTTT
>NA|TRBV11-2|TRBJ1-2|NA
CASRVSYRANYGYTF
TGTGCCAGCAGAGTCTCCTACAGAGCTAACTATGGCTACACCTTC
>NA|TRBV2|TRBJ2-7|few
CASRAGLTSYEQYF
TGTGCCAGCAGGGCAGGTCTCACCTCCTACGAGCAGTACTTC
>TRBD1|TRBV6-5|TRBJ2-7|NA
CASSRDRNYEQYF
TGTGCCAGCAGTCGGGACAGGAACTACGAGCAGTACTTC
>TRBD1|TRBV7-9|TRBJ2-7|NA
CASSHWDRGTYEQYF
TGTGCCAGCAGCCACTGGGACAGGGGGACCTACGAGCAGTACTTC
>TRBD1|TRBV11-2|TRBJ1-2|NA
CASSTDRGRRGYTF
TGTGCCAGCAGCACAGACAGGGGGCGGCGTGGCTACACCTTC
>TRBD2|TRBV19|TRBJ2-1|NA
CASSYGTSVNNEQFF
TGTGCCAGTAGTTATGGGACTAGCGTGAACAATGAGCAGTTCTTC
>NA|TRBV21-1|TRBJ2-7|NA
CASSRPGSQYEQYF
TGTGCCAGCAGCAGACCGGGATCACAGTACGAGCAGTACTTC
>TRBD1|TRBV4-1|TRBJ2-7|NA
CASSRSDRESYEQYF
TGCGCCAGCAGCCGATCGGACAGGGAATCTTACGAGCAGTACTTC
>NA|TRBV9|TRBJ2-2|NA
CASSPTNTGELFF
TGTGCCAGCAGCCCAACGAACACCGGGGAGCTGTTTTTT
>TRBD1|TRBV5-1|TRBJ1-1|once
CASSPGQGSTEAFF
TGCGCCAGCAGCCCTGGACAGGGGAGCACTGAAGCTTTCTTT
>TRBD2|TRBV19|TRBJ2-7|few
CASSASGRPPYEQYF
TGTGCCAGTAGCGCCAGCGGGAGGCCGCCCTACGAGCAGTACTTC
>TRBD2|TRBV6-6|TRBJ2-1|NA
CASNWGGKGYNEQFF
TGTGCCAGCAACTGGGGAGGGAAGGGATACAATGAGCAGTTCTTC
>NA|TRBV30|TRBJ1-2|few
CRLGGDYGYTF
TGTCGCCTTGGGGGGGACTATGGCTACACCTTC
>TRBD2|TRBV10-3|TRBJ2-3|NA
CAISPGLAGLGDTQYF
TGTGCCATCAGTCCGGGACTAGCGGGACTGGGAGATACGCAGTATTTT
>TRBD2|TRBV14|TRBJ2-3|NA
CASSQYTSGRTDTQYF
TGTGCCAGCAGCCAATATACTAGCGGGAGAACAGATACGCAGTATTTT
>TRBD1|TRBV5-1|TRBJ1-1|NA
CASSVMTGAWNTEAFF
TGCGCCAGCAGCGTGATGACAGGGGCGTGGAACACTGAAGCTTTCTTT
>NA|TRBV7-7|TRBJ2-5|NA
CASSLGGTGWGEETQYF
TGTGCCAGCAGCTTAGGGGGTACAGGGTGGGGAGAAGAGACCCAGTACTTC